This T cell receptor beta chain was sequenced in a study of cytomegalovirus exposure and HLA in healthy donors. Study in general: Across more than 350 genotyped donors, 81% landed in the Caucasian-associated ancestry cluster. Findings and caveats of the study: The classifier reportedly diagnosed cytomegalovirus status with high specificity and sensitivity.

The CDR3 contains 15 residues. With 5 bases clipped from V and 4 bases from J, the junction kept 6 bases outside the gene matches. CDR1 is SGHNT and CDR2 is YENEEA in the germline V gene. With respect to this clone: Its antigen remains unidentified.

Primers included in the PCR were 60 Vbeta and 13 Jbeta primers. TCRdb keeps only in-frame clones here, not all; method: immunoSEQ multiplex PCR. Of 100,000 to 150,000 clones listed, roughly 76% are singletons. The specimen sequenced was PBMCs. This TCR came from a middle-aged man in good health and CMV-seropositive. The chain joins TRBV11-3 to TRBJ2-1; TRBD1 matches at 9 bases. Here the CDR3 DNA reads TGTGCCAGCAGCCGGCCGGGACAGGGATACAATGAGCAGTTCTTC. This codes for CASSRPGQGYNEQFF.